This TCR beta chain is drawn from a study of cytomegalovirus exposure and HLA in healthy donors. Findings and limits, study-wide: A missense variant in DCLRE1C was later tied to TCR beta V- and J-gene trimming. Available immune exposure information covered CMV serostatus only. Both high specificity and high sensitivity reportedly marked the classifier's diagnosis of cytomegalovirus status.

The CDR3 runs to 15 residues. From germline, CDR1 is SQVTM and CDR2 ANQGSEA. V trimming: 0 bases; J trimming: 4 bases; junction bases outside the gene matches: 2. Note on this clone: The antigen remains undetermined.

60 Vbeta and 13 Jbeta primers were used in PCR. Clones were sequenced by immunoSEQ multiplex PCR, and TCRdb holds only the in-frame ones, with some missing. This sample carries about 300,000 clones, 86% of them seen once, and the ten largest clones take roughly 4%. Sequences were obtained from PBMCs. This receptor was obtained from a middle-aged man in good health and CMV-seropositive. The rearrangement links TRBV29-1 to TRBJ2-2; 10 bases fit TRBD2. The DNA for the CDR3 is TGCAGCGTTGAAGATAGCGGGAGGCCCACCGGGGAGCTGTTTTTT. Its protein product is CSVEDSGRPTGELFF.